The entry that follows covers one T cell receptor beta chain sequence. Its antigen target is currently unknown. Base qualities are not provided; no much larger clone lies one nucleotide away. For CDR1 and CDR2, the germline V gene (reference sequence) lists GTSNPN and SVGIG. V is pruned by 4 bases and J by 5 bases, leaving 8 bases of the junction without a gene match. The CDR3 runs 14 residues from the cysteine to the phenylalanine. Kept here is only the CDR3 DNA, which spans 42 bases and is read in frame from base 1. In the first month after transplant, blood samples were collected up to 4 times, and after that at least monthly when available. The library was made by the immunoSEQ multiplex PCR assay. Adaptive Biotechnologies carried out high-throughput TCR-beta CDR3 sequencing of genomic DNA for most patients. The authors' pipeline ran thus. Adaptive's ImmunoSEQ software was the source of the TCR sequencing data for over 15 patients, while a few other patients were processed with MiXCR and VDJtools. CDR3 nucleotide sequences shared between donor and recipient were removed because the origin of such sequences could not be assigned. Alloreactive clones required at least 2-fold expansion over unstimulated cells and minimum CFSE-low frequency of 0.002% (template counts) or 0.001% (read counts). Clones were considered mappable if detected in sequenced pre-transplant spleen, lymph node, or MLR CFSE-low populations of the donor or recipient. The cumulative frequency of alloreactive clones was calculated as a percentage of all sequences, weighted by copy number. Not all clones reach the TCRdb copy of this immuneACCESS table, which keeps in-frame sequences only. Checked studies attribute under half of the gap to unresolved V genes and leave the rest unexplained. For V, J and clone size, that table is used; D and trimming come from the DNA. The sample yields fewer than 15,000 clones; approximately 84% were counted once. The biggest ten clones account for 23% of the sample.

These data come from a study of graft-versus-host responses after intestinal transplantation (dated by TCRdb to about 2021). With regard to the full study: Multivisceral, liver-intestinal, or isolated intestinal transplants were received by the recipients. All recipients received anti-thymocyte globulin induction followed by maintenance tacrolimus and steroids for around three years. Bulk TCR-beta CDR3 sequencing was used to track graft-versus-host and host-versus-graft alloreactive T cell clones in the graft, circulation and bone marrow after intestinal transplantation. To identify alloreactive clones, pre-transplant mixed lymphocyte reaction products were sequenced and then compared with unstimulated pre-transplant donor and recipient T cells. The cohort enrolled some 23 intestinal transplant recipients, one of whom was a retransplant, and a few patients without pretransplant specimens were excluded. Donor T cell macrochimerism was defined as a peak of at least 4% donor T cells among recipient peripheral blood mononuclear cells. Rather than going through the commercial service, samples from three later patients were sequenced in-house on an Illumina MiSeq and processed with MiXCR. Overall results and qualifications from the work: In patients with donor T cell macrochimerism, the allografts had high GvH to HvG T cell clonal ratios. GvH clones were detected in recipient bone marrow, and some of these GvH clones were observed earlier in ileal mucosa or blood, consistent with an intestinal mucosal origin. The relatively low number and heterogeneity of intestinal transplant patients limited the conclusions. Early after transplant, peak levels of circulating GvH clones were associated with declines in HvG clones.

This sequence originates from a human patient who received an intestinal transplant, so some T cells may come from the graft donor. Sequenced material: PBMCs, taken after intestinal transplantation. Rearrangement joined TRBV30 to TRBJ2-1; 7 of the junction bases match TRBD2. The CDR3 region: CAWNAGVGHNEQFF. In nucleotides, the sequence is TGTGCCTGGAACGCGGGGGTGGGCCACAATGAGCAGTTCTTC.